Following are 17 T cell receptor beta chains from one sample sequenced in a study of radiotherapy plus CTLA-4 blockade in lung cancer. Method: immunoSEQ multiplex PCR; TCRdb's copy keeps in-frame clones and lacks some. The repertoire includes fewer than 90,000 clones, 80% to 85% of them detected once, and 0.75% to 0.95% sits in the top ten. Sequencing was performed on peripheral blood, taken from a patient treated with radiotherapy plus ipilimumab. The origin of the receptors is a human donor with non-small cell lung cancer who had stable disease on radiotherapy plus ipilimumab.

The rearrangement joins TRBV23-1 to TRBJ2-1; D uncertain. TRBV23-1 is flagged as an ORF with uncertain function. The CDR3 loop spans 15 amino acids. V gave up 6 bases and J gave up 7 bases, with 19 bases separating them. DNA of the CDR3: TGCGCCAGCAGCCTTGGTGGCCACACACCGAATGAGCAGTTCTTC. Translated: CASSLGGHTPNEQFF.

The gene calls are TRBV15 and TRBJ2-3; 8 bases are shared with TRBD2. Germline loops: CDR1 LNHNV, CDR2 YYDKDF (reference sequence). CDR3 size: 16 residues. V was clipped by 5 bases and J by 6 bases; unmatched bases: 13. The CDR3 bases are TGTGCCACCAGCCCTCGCGATAGCGGGGCTATTGATACGCAGTATTTT. It yields the protein CATSPRDSGAIDTQYF.

This chain joins TRBV4-2 and TRBJ1-5; D unclear. In germline, CDR1 is LGHNA, CDR2 YNFKEQ. The CDR3 spans 16 residues. V gave up 3 bases and J gave up 2 bases, with 14 bases separating them. The CDR3: CASSHPGRLGNQPQHF. CDR3 bases: TGTGCCAGCAGCCACCCTGGGAGGTTGGGCAATCAGCCCCAGCATTTT.

In DNA form, the CDR3 reads TGCGCCAGCAGCTTGGGGAACTCTGGGGCCAACGTCCTGACTTTC. Protein product: CASSLGNSGANVLTF. The chain joins TRBV5-1 to TRBJ2-6; D not resolved. CDR3 length equals 15 residues. Germline CDR1 and CDR2: SGHRS and YFSETQ. Trimming took 0 bases from V and 0 from J, leaving 4 bases between them.

The rearrangement joins TRBV6-1 to TRBJ1-4; D is uncertain. V was cut by 6 bases and J by 0 bases, with 8 bases left in between. The CDR3 is 14 amino acids. In germline, CDR1 is MNHNS, CDR2 SASEGT. The CDR3 DNA reads TGTGCCAGCAGGCTGTTTGCAACTAATGAAAAACTGTTTTTT. Amino acids: CASRLFATNEKLFF.

J is TRBJ2-3 and V is TRBV10-3; maybe TRBD2 (6 bases). This CDR3 spans 15 amino acids. CDR1 and CDR2 (germline): ENHRY, SYGVKD. V gave up 6 bases and J gave up 0 bases, with 13 bases separating them. CDR3 in amino acids: CAIRPAGTSTDTQYF. CDR3 coding DNA: TGTGCCATCAGACCTGCGGGGACTAGCACAGATACGCAGTATTTT.

This clone was counted between two and nine times. The chain is built from TRBV6-4 and TRBJ2-1; 8 positions match TRBD2. Germline V lookup: CDR1 MRHNA, CDR2 SNTAGT. V lost 3 bases to trimming and J lost 7 bases; unmatched junction nucleotides: 8. This CDR3 comprises 15 residues. The CDR3 loop is CASSESGGDSNEQFF. As DNA, the CDR3 is TGTGCCAGCAGTGAGTCGGGGGGGGATTCTAATGAGCAGTTCTTC.

The chain links TRBV7-3 to TRBJ2-1, with D uncertain. Per the germline V gene, CDR1 is SGHTA and CDR2 is FQGTGA. The CDR3 spans 15 residues. Between the trimmed V and J ends, which lost 0 bases and 0 bases, there was a span of 6 bases. The CDR3 region has the DNA TGTGCCAGCAGCTTAACGCGGAGCTCCTACAATGAGCAGTTCTTC. Its protein is CASSLTRSSYNEQFF.

The chain links TRBV6-5 to TRBJ1-2; 9 bases are a match to TRBD1. V trimming: 0 bases; J trimming: 5 bases; junction bases outside the gene matches: 4. The CDR3 has 15 residues. Germline V gene lookup returns CDR1 MNHEY and CDR2 SVGAGI. As DNA, the CDR3 is TGTGCCAGCAGTTACTCGGACAGGGGAATTTATGGCTACACCTTC. It codes for CASSYSDRGIYGYTF.

The rearrangement links TRBV11-3 to TRBJ2-7, with 8 positions matching TRBD2. V shed 5 bases and J 3 bases; nucleotides not matched to a gene: 3. The CDR3 spans 13 residues. Germline V gene data show CDR1 as SGHNT and CDR2 as YENEEA. CDR3 loop: CASSPTSGYEQYF. The CDR3 DNA reads TGTGCCAGCAGCCCTACTAGCGGCTACGAGCAGTACTTC.

This chain links TRBV10-1 with TRBJ2-7, with 15 positions matching TRBD2. The V and J ends lost 11 bases and 6 bases, in that order; junction bases with no gene match: 14. The germline V gene has CDR1 WNHNN and CDR2 SYGVQD (reference sequence). The CDR3 covers 16 residues. CDR3 residues: CASAPGLAGGTAEQYF. In nucleotides, the CDR3 is TGCGCCTCAGCACCAGGACTAGCGGGGGGGACTGCCGAGCAGTACTTC.

The rearrangement uses TRBV9 and TRBJ1-2, with D tentatively TRBD1 (5 bases). Germline-derived CDR1 and CDR2 are SGDLS and YYNGEE. V was pared by 3 bases and J by 2 bases, with 17 bases between. The CDR3 has 16 residues. The CDR3 region is CASSETAGRVNYGYTF. Here the CDR3 DNA reads TGTGCCAGCAGCGAAACTGCGGGCAGGGTAAACTATGGCTACACCTTC. Complete variable domain (other parts from reference TRBV9 and TRBJ1-2): DSGVTQTPKHLITATGQRVTLRCSPRSGDLSVYWYQQSLDQGLQFLIQYYNGEERAKGNILERFSAQQFPDLHSELNLSSLELGDSALYFCASSETAGRVNYGYTFGSGTRLTVV.

The gene calls are TRBV29-1 and TRBJ1-2; D gene ambiguous. Germline-derived CDR1 and CDR2 are SQVTM and ANQGSEA. Trimming took 3 bases from V and 4 from J, leaving 12 bases between them. The CDR3 is 13 residues long. The CDR3 sequence is CSVDLWEGYGYTF. The DNA of the CDR3 is TGCAGCGTTGACCTATGGGAGGGCTATGGCTACACCTTC.

V and J are TRBV5-1 and TRBJ2-7; TRBD2 matches 10 bases. Germline CDR1 SGHRS, CDR2 YFSETQ. Trimming at V came to 0 bases and at J to 7 bases, leaving 10 bases not matched to a gene. The CDR3 is 16 amino acids. DNA of the CDR3: TGCGCCAGCAGCTTGGGAGTAAGCGGGGGGGCACAAGAGCAGTACTTC. The encoded protein is CASSLGVSGGAQEQYF.

The V gene is TRBV30, the J gene TRBJ1-2, with TRBD1 as a possible D gene (6 bases). With 2 bases removed from V and 7 bases from J, the gap between germline ends came to 23 bases. The germline V gene has CDR1 GTSNPN and CDR2 SVGIG (reference sequence). This CDR3 has 16 residues. The CDR3 DNA reads as TGTGCCTGGAGTCCCACCGGAAACAGGGCCACTGGTGGCTACACCTTC. Protein sequence: CAWSPTGNRATGGYTF.

The rearrangement joins TRBV7-8 to TRBJ1-6; TRBD1 is a possible D gene (5 bases). V was clipped by 8 bases and J by 13 bases, with 6 bases between them. There are 9 residues in the CDR3. Germline CDR1 is SGHVS and CDR2 is FQNEAQ. The CDR3 sequence: CASGDPLHF. As DNA, the CDR3 is TGTGCCAGCGGGGACCCCCTCCACTTT.

V is TRBV29-1 and J is TRBJ1-1; 10 bases align to TRBD1. The V gene end was trimmed by 7 bases and the J gene end by 5 bases; junction bases not matched to a gene: 4. CDR3 length equals 12 residues. CDR1 and CDR2 from the germline V gene are SQVTM and ANQGSEA. The CDR3 spells CSAGQGETEAFF. In DNA form, the CDR3 reads TGCAGCGCTGGACAGGGGGAAACTGAAGCTTTCTTT.